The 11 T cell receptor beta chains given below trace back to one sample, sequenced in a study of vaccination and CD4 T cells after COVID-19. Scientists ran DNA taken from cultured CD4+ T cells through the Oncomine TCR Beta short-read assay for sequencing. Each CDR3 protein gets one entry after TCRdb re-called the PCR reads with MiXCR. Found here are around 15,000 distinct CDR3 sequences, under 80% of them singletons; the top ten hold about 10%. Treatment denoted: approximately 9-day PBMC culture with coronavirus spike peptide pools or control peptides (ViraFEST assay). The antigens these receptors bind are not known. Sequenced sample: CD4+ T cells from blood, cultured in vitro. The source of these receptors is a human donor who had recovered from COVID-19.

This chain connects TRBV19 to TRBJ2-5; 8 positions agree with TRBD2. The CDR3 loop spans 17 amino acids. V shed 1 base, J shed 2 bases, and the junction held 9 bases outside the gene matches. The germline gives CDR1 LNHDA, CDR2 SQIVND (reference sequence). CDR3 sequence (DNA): TGTGCCAGTAGTATAGGGGCGACTAGCGACCCACAAGAGACCCAGTACTTC. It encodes CASSIGATSDPQETQYF.

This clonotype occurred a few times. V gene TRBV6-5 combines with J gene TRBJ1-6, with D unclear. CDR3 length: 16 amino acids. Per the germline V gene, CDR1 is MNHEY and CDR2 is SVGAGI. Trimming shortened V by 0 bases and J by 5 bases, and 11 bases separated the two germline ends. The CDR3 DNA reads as TGTGCCAGCAGTTACTCGAGGGCCGAGAATAATTCACCCCTCCACTTT. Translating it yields CASSYSRAENNSPLHF.

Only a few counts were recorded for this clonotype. Written as DNA, the CDR3 is TGTGCCAGCAGCCCTCTAAGGGGGGAGCAGTTCTTC. This translates into CASSPLRGEQFF. The V call is TRBV11-3, the J call TRBJ2-1, with D possibly matching TRBD1 (6 bases). V was shortened by 5 bases and J by 10 bases, with 12 bases between the two germline ends. The CDR3 runs to 12 residues. From germline, CDR1 is SGHNT and CDR2 YENEEA.

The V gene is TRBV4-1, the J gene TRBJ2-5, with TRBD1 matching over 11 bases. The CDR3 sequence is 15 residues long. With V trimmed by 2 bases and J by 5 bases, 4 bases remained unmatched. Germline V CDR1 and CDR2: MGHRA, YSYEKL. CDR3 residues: CASSQRTGGGETQYF. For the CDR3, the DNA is TGCGCCAGCAGCCAAAGGACAGGGGGCGGGGAGACCCAGTACTTC.

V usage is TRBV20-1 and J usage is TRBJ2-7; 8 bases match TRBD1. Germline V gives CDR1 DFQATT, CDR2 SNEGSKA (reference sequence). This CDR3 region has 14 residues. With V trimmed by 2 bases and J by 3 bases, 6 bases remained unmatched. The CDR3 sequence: CSARFQGTGYEQYF. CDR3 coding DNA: TGCAGTGCTAGATTTCAAGGGACAGGCTACGAGCAGTACTTC.

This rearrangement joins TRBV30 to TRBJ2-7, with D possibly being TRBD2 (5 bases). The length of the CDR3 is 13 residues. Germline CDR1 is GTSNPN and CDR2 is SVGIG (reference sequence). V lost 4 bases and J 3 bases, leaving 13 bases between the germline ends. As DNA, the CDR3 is TGTGCCTGGACGTCCGGGAATCTCTACGAGCAGTACTTC. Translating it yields CAWTSGNLYEQYF.

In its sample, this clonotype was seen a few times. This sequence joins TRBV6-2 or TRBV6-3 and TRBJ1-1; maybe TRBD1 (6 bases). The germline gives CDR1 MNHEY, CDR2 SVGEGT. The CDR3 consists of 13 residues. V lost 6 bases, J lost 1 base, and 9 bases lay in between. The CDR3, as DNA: TGTGCCAGCAGACAGGGTTGGAACACTGAAGCTTTCTTT. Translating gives CASRQGWNTEAFF.

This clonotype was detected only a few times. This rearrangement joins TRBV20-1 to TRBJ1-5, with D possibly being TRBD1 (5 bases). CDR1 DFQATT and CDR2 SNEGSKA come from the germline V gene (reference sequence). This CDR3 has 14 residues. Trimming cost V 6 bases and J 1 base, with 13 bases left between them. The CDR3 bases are TGCAGTGCCCGCCCGGGGGTAAGCAATCAGCCCCAGCATTTT. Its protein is CSARPGVSNQPQHF.

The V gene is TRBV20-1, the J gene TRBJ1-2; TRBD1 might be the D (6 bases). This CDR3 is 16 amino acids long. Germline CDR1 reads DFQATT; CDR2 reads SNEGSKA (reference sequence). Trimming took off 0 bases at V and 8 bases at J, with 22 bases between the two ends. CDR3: CSARDGGRETGTGYTF. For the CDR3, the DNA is TGCAGTGCTAGAGATGGGGGGAGGGAGACAGGAACCGGCTACACCTTC.

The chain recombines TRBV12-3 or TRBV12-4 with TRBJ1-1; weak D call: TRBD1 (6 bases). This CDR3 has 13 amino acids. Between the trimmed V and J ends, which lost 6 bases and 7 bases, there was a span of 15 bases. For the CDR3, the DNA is TGTGCCAGCAGCCGTGGACAGACCCTTGAAGCTTTCTTT. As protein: CASSRGQTLEAFF.

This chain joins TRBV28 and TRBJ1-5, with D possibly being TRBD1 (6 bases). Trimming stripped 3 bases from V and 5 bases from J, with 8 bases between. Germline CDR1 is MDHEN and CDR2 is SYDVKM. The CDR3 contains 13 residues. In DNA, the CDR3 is TGTGCCAGCAGTTTGACAGGCTATCAGCCCCAGCATTTT. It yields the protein CASSLTGYQPQHF. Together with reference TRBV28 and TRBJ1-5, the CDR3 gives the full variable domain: DVKVTQSSRYLVKRTGEKVFLECVQDMDHENMFWYRQDPGLGLRLIYFSYDVKMKEKGDIPEGYSVSREKKERFSLILESASTNQTSMYLCASSLTGYQPQHFGDGTRLSIL.